These 12 T cell receptor beta chains were all obtained from the same sample, sequenced in a study of shared clonotypes between healthy human individuals. CD45RO-negative cells were positively selected for CCR7, leaving out terminally differentiated effector memory CD45RA+ cells. The repertoire was sequenced with immunoSEQ multiplex PCR; TCRdb's copy has only in-frame clones and lacks some. The top ten clones hold around 24% of a sample with over 800,000 clones, roughly 92% of them seen once. What was sequenced was naive CD8+ T cells sorted from blood. The receptors originated from a man aged 30 to 45 in good health.

The J gene is TRBJ2-7, the V gene TRBV5-8, with TRBD2 matching 8 bases. The CDR3 covers 14 residues. The J segment lost 2 bases and the V segment lost 4 bases, leaving 5 bases of the junction unmatched. Germline loops: CDR1 SGHTS, CDR2 YDEGEE. The CDR3 DNA reads as TGTGCCAGCAGCGTGGGACTAGTACCCTACGAGCAGTACTTC. This gives the protein CASSVGLVPYEQYF.

The chain carries TRBV7-9 and TRBJ2-2, with no clear D. This CDR3 has 12 residues. Germline V CDR1 and CDR2: SEHNR, FQNEAQ (reference sequence). With 5 bases removed from V and 6 bases from J, the gap between germline ends came to 7 bases. The CDR3 region has the DNA TGTGCCAGCAGCCAAATACCCGGGGAGCTGTTTTTT. The encoded protein is CASSQIPGELFF.

The chain couples TRBV7-9 to TRBJ2-6; no reliable D call. The CDR3 extends over 17 amino acids. Trimming took 5 bases from V and 0 from J, leaving 14 bases between them. Germline assignment: CDR1 SEHNR and CDR2 FQNEAQ (reference sequence). The CDR3 loop reads CASSRTERSSGANVLTF. The CDR3 region has the DNA TGTGCCAGCAGCCGTACGGAACGGAGCTCTGGGGCCAACGTCCTGACTTTC.

The rearrangement links TRBV9 to TRBJ2-7; 8 bases align to TRBD1. This CDR3 has 18 residues. Germline CDR1 is SGDLS and CDR2 is YYNGEE. V lost 4 bases, J lost 0 bases, and 15 bases stayed unmatched. The chain's CDR3 is CASSNTRTGYGSSYEQYF. CDR3 nucleotides: TGTGCCAGCAGCAACACCCGGACAGGGTACGGAAGCTCCTACGAGCAGTACTTC.

The chain combines TRBV11-2 with TRBJ2-7; 11 nucleotides align to TRBD2. CDR1 is SGHAT, CDR2 FQNNGV, per germline. After removal of 0 bases from V and 3 bases from J, the junction contained 1 base not matched to a gene. CDR3 size: 15 residues. The CDR3 nucleotides read TGTGCCAGCAGCTTAGAAACTAGCGGGGGCTACGAGCAGTACTTC. It is translated as CASSLETSGGYEQYF. Based on the CDR3 plus reference TRBV11-2 and TRBJ2-7, the full variable domain is EAGVAQSPRYKIIEKRQSVAFWCNPISGHATLYWYQQILGQGPKLLIQFQNNGVVDDSQLPKDRFSAERLKGVDSTLKIQPAKLEDSAVYLCASSLETSGGYEQYFGPGTRLTVT.

This clone was picked up one time. V and J are TRBV14 and TRBJ2-2, with no clear D. CDR3 length: 14 residues. Germline V gives CDR1 SGHDN, CDR2 FVKESK. V was clipped by 1 base and J by 9 bases, with 12 bases between them. The CDR3 DNA follows: TGTGCCAGCAGCCAAGGGACCCCGGGTAGGGAGCTGTTTTTT. Its protein product is CASSQGTPGRELFF.

The chain is built from TRBV4-1 and TRBJ2-5; D gene unclear. The CDR3 is 13 amino acids. Germline V gives CDR1 MGHRA, CDR2 YSYEKL. V was trimmed by 2 bases and J by 5 bases, leaving 9 bases between them. The CDR3 DNA is TGCGCCAGCAGCCAATTTTTTGGTGAGACCCAGTACTTC. As protein: CASSQFFGETQYF.

This clone was counted a few times. The sample has other DNA sequences that encode this CDR3 too. CDR3 nucleotide sequence: TGTGCCAGCAGCTCGGGGACTAGCAGATCCTACGAGCAGTACTTC. It translates to CASSSGTSRSYEQYF. The rearrangement links TRBV7-9 to TRBJ2-7, with 9 bases that match TRBD2. V trimming: 4 bases; J trimming: 1 base; junction bases outside the gene matches: 5. The length of the CDR3 is 15 residues. Germline V gene data show CDR1 as SEHNR and CDR2 as FQNEAQ (reference sequence).

The chain joins TRBV27 to TRBJ2-7; D unclear. The CDR3 is 13 amino acids. Germline CDR1 and CDR2: MNHEY and SMNVEV (reference sequence). The germline V and J ends were trimmed by 4 bases and 4 bases, with 11 bases remaining between them. CDR3 sequence reads: CASSWNKMYEQYF. In DNA form, the CDR3 reads TGTGCCAGCAGTTGGAATAAAATGTACGAGCAGTACTTC.

This clone was observed once. This chain connects TRBV7-9 to TRBJ1-2; TRBD1 matches at 9 bases. After removal of 5 bases from V and 2 bases from J, the junction contained 3 bases not matched to a gene. Germline CDR1 reads SEHNR; CDR2 reads FQNEAQ (reference sequence). The CDR3 covers 14 residues. In DNA form, the CDR3 reads TGTGCCAGCAGCGGTGACAGGGGGAACTATGGCTACACCTTC. This translates into CASSGDRGNYGYTF.

The table lists this clone with a count of one. The gene calls are TRBV9 and TRBJ2-1; D remains unclear. Germline CDR1 reads SGDLS; CDR2 reads YYNGEE. Trimming took off 4 bases at V and 7 bases at J, with 12 bases between the two ends. The CDR3 spans 13 residues. The chain's CDR3 is CASSSRLQNEQFF. The DNA of the CDR3 is TGTGCCAGCAGCTCCCGACTCCAAAATGAGCAGTTCTTC.

The chain couples TRBV15 to TRBJ2-1; TRBD1 agrees at 7 bases. Germline V CDR1 and CDR2: LNHNV, YYDKDF (reference sequence). There are 12 residues in the CDR3. The V segment lost 8 bases and the J segment 9 bases; nucleotides outside the gene matches: 7. The CDR3 DNA reads as TGTGCCACCGCCGACAGGGAAGGTGAGCAGTTCTTC. Residues: CATADREGEQFF.